This T cell receptor (beta chain) came from a study of Tregs in tolerant kidney transplant recipients. Measured with immunoSEQ multiplex PCR; TCRdb has only the in-frame clones, and not every one. The table includes roughly 250,000 clones, roughly 84% detected once. CDR1 and CDR2 from the germline V gene are SGHTA and FQGNSA. CDR3 size: 14 residues. V dropped 5 bases and J dropped 4; count of bases not matched to a gene: 4. The rearrangement joins TRBV7-2 to TRBJ2-3; TRBD2 matches 9 bases. Sequenced sample: CD4+ T cells from blood. This receptor was taken from a human donor in good health. The CDR3 loop reads CASSQGLAADTQYF. For the CDR3, the DNA is TGTGCCAGCAGCCAGGGACTAGCAGCAGATACGCAGTATTTT.